Below are 29 T cell receptor beta chains sequenced from a single sample in a study of cytomegalovirus exposure and HLA in healthy donors. The PCR made use of 60 Vbeta and 13 Jbeta primers. Profiling relied on immunoSEQ multiplex PCR, and the TCRdb table lists in-frame clones only, not all of them. The data contain about 130,000 clones, roughly 17% of them singletons. Material for sequencing was PBMCs. The receptors originated from a female donor in good health and CMV-seropositive.

This clone has a handful of counts. The chain links TRBV2 to TRBJ2-4; possible D gene TRBD1, 8 bases. Trimming removed 6 bases at V and 12 bases at J, with 18 bases between. The CDR3 extends over 13 amino acids. Germline V CDR1 and CDR2: SNHLY, FYNNEI. This CDR3 is CASRETGGGTQYF. In DNA form, the CDR3 reads TGTGCCAGCAGAGAAACAGGGGGAGGGACTCAGTACTTC.

This chain uses TRBV7-9 with TRBJ1-2; unclear D gene. This CDR3 has 17 amino acids. V lost 5 bases and J lost 1, with 20 bases in between. Germline CDR1 reads SEHNR; CDR2 reads FQNEAQ (reference sequence). CDR3 in amino acids: CASSAGSPRRLNYGYTF. The CDR3 DNA is TGTGCCAGCAGCGCGGGGTCACCCCGACGCCTTAACTATGGCTACACCTTC. The full variable domain, rest sourced from reference TRBV7-9 and TRBJ1-2, is DTGVSQNPRHKITKRGQNVTFRCDPISEHNRLYWYRQTLGQGPEFLTYFQNEAQLEKSRLLSDRFSAERPKGSFSTLEIQRTEQGDSAMYLCASSAGSPRRLNYGYTFGSGTRLTVV.

The chain joins TRBV4-1 to TRBJ1-2; D not certain. Looked up from germline, CDR1 is MGHRA and CDR2 is YSYEKL. Trimming stripped 0 bases from V and 0 bases from J, with 14 bases between. CDR3 length equals 17 residues. The CDR3 reads CASSQDRVINTNYGYTF. The CDR3 nucleotides read TGCGCCAGCAGCCAAGATCGGGTGATAAATACTAACTATGGCTACACCTTC.

This clone was found a few times. The J gene is TRBJ2-7, the V gene TRBV29-1; 9 nucleotides align to TRBD1. The V gene's germline CDR1 is SQVTM and CDR2 ANQGSEA. CDR3 length: 14 residues. Trimming cost V 2 bases and J 2 bases; bases outside gene matches: 4. The CDR3 is CSVESTGGPYEQYF. CDR3 bases: TGCAGCGTTGAATCGACAGGGGGGCCCTACGAGCAGTACTTC.

The V gene is TRBV6-6, the J gene TRBJ1-4; weak D call: TRBD1 (5 bases). Germline CDR1 is MNHNY and CDR2 is SVGAGI (reference sequence). Trimming took 5 bases from V and 6 from J, leaving 13 bases between them. CDR3 length equals 14 residues. The CDR3 sequence is CASSTDTLDEKLFF. The CDR3 DNA follows: TGTGCCAGCAGTACGGACACCTTGGATGAAAAACTGTTTTTT.

This clone showed up just a few times. The chain employs TRBV10-3 and TRBJ2-5; 11 nucleotides align to TRBD1. Germline CDR1 reads ENHRY; CDR2 reads SYGVKD. V gave up 7 bases and J gave up 2 bases; unmatched junction bases: 6. The CDR3 is 15 amino acids. The CDR3 loop reads CAIKTGQGVQETQYF. CDR3 coding DNA: TGTGCCATCAAGACGGGACAGGGGGTACAAGAGACCCAGTACTTC.

V gene TRBV5-4 combines with J gene TRBJ1-5; TRBD1 matches 11 bases. V lost 4 bases to trimming and J lost 5 bases; unmatched junction nucleotides: 2. CDR3 length: 14 amino acids. Germline V lookup: CDR1 SGHNT, CDR2 YYREEE (reference sequence). The CDR3 reads CASSTGQGDQPQHF. Written as DNA, the CDR3 is TGTGCCAGCAGCACGGGACAGGGGGATCAGCCCCAGCATTTT.

In its sample, this clone was seen a few times. V gene TRBV6-6 combines with J gene TRBJ2-1; the D is unclear. Germline CDR1 reads MNHNY; CDR2 reads SVGAGI (reference sequence). This CDR3 comprises 14 residues. Trimming removed 2 bases at V and 6 bases at J, with 11 bases between. The CDR3 sequence: CASSYPGVLNEQFF. The CDR3 region has the DNA TGTGCCAGCAGTTACCCAGGCGTCCTCAATGAGCAGTTCTTC.

V and J are TRBV7-9 and TRBJ2-5, with D perhaps matching TRBD2 (5 bases). The CDR3 sequence is 15 residues long. Germline assignment: CDR1 SEHNR and CDR2 FQNEAQ (reference sequence). V shed 0 bases and J shed 5 bases, with 13 bases lying between them. The CDR3 DNA follows: TGTGCCAGCAGCTTAGCGAGGGTTAGAGTGGAGACCCAGTACTTC. Translated: CASSLARVRVETQYF.

This chain connects TRBV2 to TRBJ2-7; TRBD2 matches at 8 bases. The CDR3 totals 14 residues. Germline CDR1 reads SNHLY; CDR2 reads FYNNEI. After removal of 5 bases from V and 6 bases from J, the junction contained 9 bases not matched to a gene. The chain's CDR3 is CASSRLASLSEQYF. The DNA of the CDR3 is TGTGCCAGCAGTCGACTAGCGTCCCTCTCCGAGCAGTACTTC. Supplemented by reference TRBV2 and TRBJ2-7, the full variable domain reads EPEVTQTPSHQVTQMGQEVILRCVPISNHLYFYWYRQILGQKVEFLVSFYNNEISEKSEIFDDQFSVERPDGSNFTLKIRSTKLEDSAMYFCASSRLASLSEQYFGPGTRLTVT.

In this sample, this clone turned up a few times. This chain joins TRBV2 and TRBJ2-5, with D maybe TRBD2 (5 bases). CDR1 is SNHLY, CDR2 FYNNEI, per germline. This CDR3 is 17 amino acids long. Trimming stripped 4 bases from V and 0 bases from J, with 18 bases between. The CDR3 DNA reads as TGTGCCAGCAGTGTGGATGTGTTAGCGAAAAACCAAGAGACCCAGTACTTC. This sequence encodes CASSVDVLAKNQETQYF. Supplemented by reference TRBV2 and TRBJ2-5, the full variable domain reads EPEVTQTPSHQVTQMGQEVILRCVPISNHLYFYWYRQILGQKVEFLVSFYNNEISEKSEIFDDQFSVERPDGSNFTLKIRSTKLEDSAMYFCASSVDVLAKNQETQYFGPGTRLLVL.

The table lists this clone with a few counts. The chain uses TRBV9 and TRBJ2-6; TRBD2 is a possible D gene (5 bases). Germline CDR1 is SGDLS and CDR2 is YYNGEE. This CDR3 is built from 20 residues. The V end lost 3 bases, the J end lost 2 bases, and 24 bases lay between the germline ends. The CDR3 sequence is CASSGWGAVGLGTGANVLTF. CDR3 in DNA: TGTGCCAGCAGCGGGTGGGGAGCGGTAGGGTTGGGGACTGGGGCCAACGTCCTGACTTTC. Supplemented by reference TRBV9 and TRBJ2-6, the full variable domain reads DSGVTQTPKHLITATGQRVTLRCSPRSGDLSVYWYQQSLDQGLQFLIQYYNGEERAKGNILERFSAQQFPDLHSELNLSSLELGDSALYFCASSGWGAVGLGTGANVLTFGAGSRLTVL.

The chain uses TRBV30 and TRBJ2-5; 13 nucleotides line up with TRBD2. Unmatched junction bases numbered 12, after V lost 6 bases and J lost 14 bases. The CDR3 covers 13 residues. Germline V gene lookup returns CDR1 GTSNPN and CDR2 SVGIG (reference sequence). CDR3 DNA: TGTGCCTGCGAGTCTGGACTAGCGGGAGTTAGATACTTC. Protein product: CACESGLAGVRYF.

The chain couples TRBV27 to TRBJ1-5; TRBD1 is a possible D gene (6 bases). Trimming shortened V by 2 bases and J by 6 bases, and 11 bases separated the two germline ends. The CDR3 contains 14 residues. The germline CDR1 and CDR2 sequences are MNHEY and SMNVEV (reference sequence). CDR3 sequence reads: CASSLIRGAQPQHF. CDR3 nucleotides: TGTGCCAGCAGTTTAATCAGGGGAGCTCAGCCCCAGCATTTT.

The chain uses TRBV7-8 and TRBJ2-3, with 7 positions matching TRBD1. The CDR3 is 16 residues long. Trimming removed 1 base from V and 2 bases from J; junction bases left unmatched: 6. Germline V CDR1 and CDR2: SGHVS, FQNEAQ. CDR3 DNA: TGTGCCAGCAGCTTAGAACAGGGGAGACCCACAGATACGCAGTATTTT. Encoded protein: CASSLEQGRPTDTQYF.

This clone was found a few times. Other DNA variants within this sample encode the same CDR3. The V call is TRBV11-2, the J call TRBJ1-1; the match to TRBD1 covers 7 bases. The CDR3 loop spans 14 amino acids. The germline V gene has CDR1 SGHAT and CDR2 FQNNGV. The trim removed 4 bases at V and 0 bases at J, leaving 2 bases unmatched. The CDR3 here is CASSSDRVNTEAFF. CDR3 sequence (DNA): TGTGCCAGCAGCTCAGACAGGGTGAACACTGAAGCTTTCTTT.

This chain joins TRBV30 and TRBJ2-5; 8 nucleotides line up with TRBD1. CDR3 length equals 15 residues. With 1 base clipped from V and 5 bases from J, the junction kept 9 bases outside the gene matches. Germline V gene data show CDR1 as GTSNPN and CDR2 as SVGIG (reference sequence). The CDR3 loop reads CAWSAEDRVRETQYF. The CDR3 coding sequence is TGTGCCTGGAGTGCGGAGGACAGGGTGAGGGAGACCCAGTACTTC. Variable domain in full (rest from reference TRBV30 and TRBJ2-5): SQTIHQWPATLVQPVGSPLSLECTVEGTSNPNLYWYRQAAGRGLQLLFYSVGIGQISSEVPQNLSASRPQDRQFILSSKKLLLSDSGFYLCAWSAEDRVRETQYFGPGTRLLVL.

This clone has more than one count but fewer than ten. The rearrangement joins TRBV28 to TRBJ2-7; 10 bases fit TRBD1. Per germline, CDR1 MDHEN and CDR2 SYDVKM. The junction had 4 bases not matched to a gene; V was cut back by 2 bases and J by 3 bases. The CDR3 sequence is 15 residues long. The CDR3, as DNA: TGTGCCAGCAGTTTACAGGGACAGGGGTACTACGAGCAGTACTTC. Its translation: CASSLQGQGYYEQYF. The full variable domain, in which reference TRBV28 and TRBJ2-7 provide the parts outside the CDR3, is DVKVTQSSRYLVKRTGEKVFLECVQDMDHENMFWYRQDPGLGLRLIYFSYDVKMKEKGDIPEGYSVSREKKERFSLILESASTNQTSMYLCASSLQGQGYYEQYFGPGTRLTVT.

The rearrangement uses TRBV10-3 and TRBJ1-5, with 7 bases aligning to TRBD1. V shed 4 bases, J shed 0 bases, and the junction held 3 bases outside the gene matches. This CDR3 region has 15 residues. Germline V lookup: CDR1 ENHRY, CDR2 SYGVKD. Here the CDR3 reads CAISVGTDSNQPQHF. The CDR3 DNA reads as TGTGCCATCAGTGTTGGGACAGATAGCAATCAGCCCCAGCATTTT.

In its sample, this clone was seen a few times. The chain couples TRBV30 to TRBJ2-5; TRBD2 is a possible D gene (5 bases). The germline V and J ends were trimmed by 8 bases and 4 bases, with 11 bases remaining between them. CDR3 size: 11 residues. CDR1 and CDR2 from the germline V gene are GTSNPN and SVGIG (reference sequence). The CDR3 protein is CARAGGETQYF. In DNA, the CDR3 is TGTGCCCGGGCGGGCGGAGAGACCCAGTACTTC.

The genes are TRBV11-3 and TRBJ2-3; D possibly corresponds to TRBD2 (6 bases). Germline V gene data show CDR1 as SGHNT and CDR2 as YENEEA. V lost 4 bases and J lost 5, with 13 bases in between. The CDR3 is 14 residues long. CDR3 in DNA: TGTGCCAGCAGCTGGGGGGAGTACGGAGATACGCAGTATTTT. Amino acids: CASSWGEYGDTQYF.

This clone has more than one count but fewer than ten. This chain joins TRBV5-1 and TRBJ2-1, with D maybe TRBD2 (5 bases). V was shortened by 1 base and J by 8 bases, with 13 bases between the two germline ends. The germline CDR1 and CDR2 sequences are SGHRS and YFSETQ. CDR3 length equals 14 residues. CDR3 sequence reads: CASSLTSGPDEQFF. The CDR3 nucleotides are TGCGCCAGCAGCTTGACCAGCGGCCCTGATGAGCAGTTCTTC.

This clone was counted only a few times. The chain combines TRBV4-3 with TRBJ2-3; the D is unclear. Germline CDR1 and CDR2: LGHNA and YSLEER. V lost 0 bases, J lost 4 bases, and 14 bases lay in between. The CDR3 consists of 16 residues. The CDR3 sequence is CASSQDPSSGADTQYF. As DNA, the CDR3 is TGCGCCAGCAGCCAAGATCCGAGTTCGGGTGCAGATACGCAGTATTTT.

J is TRBJ2-2 and V is TRBV7-8; 7 nucleotides match TRBD1. CDR1 is SGHVS, CDR2 FQNEAQ, per germline. The CDR3 has 14 amino acids. The J segment lost 4 bases and the V segment lost 1 base, leaving 0 bases of the junction unmatched. In DNA form, the CDR3 reads TGTGCCAGCAGCTTAGACAGGGGCACCGGGGAGCTGTTTTTT. Protein product: CASSLDRGTGELFF.

This chain connects TRBV2 to TRBJ2-7; the match to TRBD1 covers 10 bases. The CDR3 runs to 16 residues. V trimming: 5 bases; J trimming: 1 base; junction bases outside the gene matches: 8. CDR1 is SNHLY and CDR2 is FYNNEI in the germline V gene. In DNA form, the CDR3 reads TGTGCCAGCAGTAGACAGGGGGCGATTAGTTCCTACGAGCAGTACTTC. This sequence encodes CASSRQGAISSYEQYF.

This clone was observed once. The rearrangement uses TRBV27 and TRBJ2-7; the D gene is possibly TRBD2 (6 bases). The CDR3 consists of 13 residues. CDR1 and CDR2 from the germline V gene are MNHEY and SMNVEV (reference sequence). Trimming pared 5 bases from V and 9 bases from J, leaving 17 bases between. This chain's CDR3 is CASSPGLTFLQYF. As DNA, the CDR3 is TGTGCCAGCAGTCCGGGACTCACTTTTCTGCAGTACTTC.

The chain joins TRBV28 to TRBJ2-6, with TRBD1 matching 7 bases. The CDR3 extends over 18 amino acids. V shed 3 bases, J shed 4 bases, and the junction held 12 bases outside the gene matches. The germline CDR1 and CDR2 sequences are MDHEN and SYDVKM. The DNA for the CDR3 is TGTGCCAGCAGTTTCCCTACAGGGGTTGGGTACGGGGCCAACGTCCTGACTTTC. This gives the protein CASSFPTGVGYGANVLTF.

V is TRBV6-1 and J is TRBJ1-3; 7 nucleotides align to TRBD1. The ends lost 6 bases at V and 8 bases at J; junction bases unmatched: 10. The CDR3 consists of 14 residues. Germline V gene lookup returns CDR1 MNHNS and CDR2 SASEGT. DNA of the CDR3: TGTGCCAGCAGAGTGACAGGGACCTCGGACACCATATATTTT. Translating gives CASRVTGTSDTIYF.

DNA for the CDR3: TGTGCCAGCAGGGCAGGGGCTACAGATACGCAGTATTTT. Encoded protein: CASRAGATDTQYF. This chain connects TRBV27 to TRBJ2-3; the D gene is possibly TRBD1 (6 bases). Trimming took 6 bases from V and 3 from J, leaving 10 bases between them. From germline, CDR1 is MNHEY and CDR2 SMNVEV (reference sequence). The CDR3 is 13 amino acids.